What follows are 20 T cell receptor beta chains derived from one specimen sequenced in a study of blood T cell repertoires in COVID-19. TCRdb's copy holds only in-frame clones and misses some; the assay was immunoSEQ multiplex PCR. Altogether roughly 200,000 clones are present, roughly four fifths being singletons, with the ten largest covering about 10%. The sample comprised PBMCs or T cells enriched from blood (not recorded which). The source of these receptors is a man in his forties who had recovered from COVID-19.

This clone has just one count. The J gene is TRBJ1-1, the V gene TRBV10-1; 10 bases match TRBD1. The V segment lost 5 bases and the J segment 4 bases; nucleotides outside the gene matches: 4. CDR1 WNHNN and CDR2 SYGVQD come from the germline V gene (reference sequence). This CDR3 is built from 14 residues. CDR3 residues: CASSTGQGITEAFF. The CDR3 DNA reads as TGCGCCAGCAGTACGGGACAGGGGATCACTGAAGCTTTCTTT.

The rearrangement joins TRBV11-3 to TRBJ1-1, with D unresolved. Trimming stripped 3 bases from V and 4 bases from J, with 9 bases between. Germline CDR1 SGHNT, CDR2 YENEEA. This CDR3 is built from 13 residues. The chain's CDR3 is CASSFEGSTEAFF. The CDR3, as DNA: TGTGCCAGCAGCTTTGAGGGATCCACTGAAGCTTTCTTT.

The chain joins TRBV19 to TRBJ1-2; no clear D gene. This CDR3 is built from 13 residues. CDR1 LNHDA and CDR2 SQIVND come from the germline V gene (reference sequence). V lost 2 bases and J 8 bases, leaving 12 bases between the germline ends. In nucleotides, the CDR3 is TGTGCCAGTAGTATACCAAGGGAGTTCGGCTACACCTTC. Translated: CASSIPREFGYTF.

The chain joins TRBV19 to TRBJ1-5; TRBD1 aligns across 9 bases. Germline V lookup: CDR1 LNHDA, CDR2 SQIVND (reference sequence). The CDR3 sequence is 14 residues long. V lost 6 bases, J lost 0 bases, and 0 bases stayed unmatched. This CDR3 is CASRDRGSNQPQHF. The CDR3 coding sequence is TGTGCCAGTAGGGACAGGGGTAGCAATCAGCCCCAGCATTTT.

The chain employs TRBV5-1 and TRBJ2-1, with 13 bases fitting TRBD2. Germline CDR1 is SGHRS and CDR2 is YFSETQ. Trimming removed 3 bases from V and 4 bases from J; junction bases left unmatched: 1. CDR3 length: 15 amino acids. CDR3 DNA: TGCGCCAGCAGCTCGGGACTAGCGGGATACAATGAGCAGTTCTTC. Protein: CASSSGLAGYNEQFF.

The chain is built from TRBV6-5 and TRBJ2-7, with 7 bases that match TRBD2. The CDR3 covers 15 residues. V lost 2 bases and J lost 1; bases outside the gene matches: 5. CDR1 and CDR2 (germline): MNHEY, SVGAGI. The CDR3 nucleotides read TGTGCCAGCAGTTACCTCAGCGGGAATTCCTACGAGCAGTACTTC. It specifies CASSYLSGNSYEQYF.

V usage is TRBV7-9 and J usage is TRBJ1-2, with 9 bases matching TRBD1. The J segment lost 6 bases and the V segment lost 4 bases, leaving 6 bases of the junction unmatched. CDR3 size: 14 residues. Germline lookup yields CDR1 SEHNR and CDR2 FQNEAQ (reference sequence). The CDR3 protein is CASSYSTGGDGYTF. CDR3 coding DNA: TGTGCCAGCAGCTACTCCACAGGGGGCGATGGCTACACCTTC.

The chain links TRBV18 to TRBJ2-1, with 11 bases identical to TRBD2. V shed 3 bases, J shed 4 bases, and the junction held 5 bases outside the gene matches. There are 16 residues in the CDR3. CDR1 is KGHSH and CDR2 is LQKENI in the germline V gene. The CDR3 region is CASSPPGLADYNEQFF. CDR3 DNA sequence: TGTGCCAGCTCACCCCCGGGACTAGCGGATTACAATGAGCAGTTCTTC.

The chain employs TRBV6-6 and TRBJ1-5, with D tentatively TRBD1 (6 bases). Germline CDR1 is MNHNY and CDR2 is SVGAGI (reference sequence). With 7 bases removed from V and 2 bases from J, the gap between germline ends came to 15 bases. There are 15 residues in the CDR3. The CDR3, as DNA: TGTGCCAGCAATAAACAGGGCTTGGGCAATCAGCCCCAGCATTTT. Its protein is CASNKQGLGNQPQHF.

V gene TRBV18 combines with J gene TRBJ2-1; 9 positions agree with TRBD1. The length of the CDR3 is 13 residues. Germline V gene sequence: CDR1 KGHSH, CDR2 LQKENI. The trim removed 8 bases at V and 5 bases at J, leaving 4 bases unmatched. The CDR3 loop reads CASHGTGNNEQFF. The DNA for the CDR3 is TGTGCCAGCCACGGGACAGGGAACAATGAGCAGTTCTTC.

CDR3 region: CASSPRAFNYGYTF. As DNA, the CDR3 is TGTGCCAGCAGCCCCAGGGCTTTTAACTATGGCTACACCTTC. The J gene is TRBJ1-2, the V gene TRBV5-4; the D gene is possibly TRBD1 (5 bases). V was shortened by 4 bases and J by 1 base, with 11 bases between the two germline ends. The CDR3 loop spans 14 amino acids. The V gene's germline CDR1 is SGHNT and CDR2 YYREEE (reference sequence).

This rearrangement joins TRBV19 to TRBJ2-5; D possibly corresponds to TRBD1 (5 bases). The CDR3 is 14 residues long. Germline CDR1 LNHDA, CDR2 SQIVND (reference sequence). V lost 4 bases and J lost 5, with 14 bases in between. The CDR3 spells CASSRTNQWETQYF. The CDR3, as DNA: TGTGCCAGTAGTAGGACAAACCAATGGGAGACCCAGTACTTC.

The J gene is TRBJ1-2, the V gene TRBV30, with a possible D match to TRBD1 (6 bases). The CDR3 covers 14 residues. The germline CDR1 and CDR2 sequences are GTSNPN and SVGIG (reference sequence). Trimming took 5 bases from V and 4 from J, leaving 17 bases between them. As DNA, the CDR3 is TGTGCCTGGGGGGGCAGGGCTTGGGCCTATGGCTACACCTTC. This codes for CAWGGRAWAYGYTF.

This chain links TRBV28 with TRBJ1-2, with 8 positions matching TRBD1. The length of the CDR3 is 15 residues. The V segment lost 8 bases and the J segment 4 bases; nucleotides outside the gene matches: 12. Germline V CDR1 and CDR2: MDHEN, SYDVKM. Here the CDR3 reads CASGIQGGLGYGYTF. The DNA for the CDR3 is TGTGCCAGCGGGATACAGGGGGGGCTCGGCTATGGCTACACCTTC.

V usage is TRBV19 and J usage is TRBJ1-5; 8 bases fit TRBD1. The CDR3 runs to 14 residues. V lost 7 bases, J lost 7 bases, and 9 bases stayed unmatched. The germline V gene has CDR1 LNHDA and CDR2 SQIVND (reference sequence). The CDR3 region has the DNA TGTGCCAGTAAAAAACAGGGGGAAAGGCAGCCCCAGCATTTT. Residues: CASKKQGERQPQHF. Filled out from reference TRBV19 and TRBJ1-5, the complete variable domain reads DGGITQSPKYLFRKEGQNVTLSCEQNLNHDAMYWYRQDPGQGLRLIYYSQIVNDFQKGDIAEGYSVSREKKESFPLTVTSAQKNPTAFYLCASKKQGERQPQHFGDGTRLSIL.

The rearrangement links TRBV30 to TRBJ1-6; D possibly corresponds to TRBD1 (6 bases). The CDR3 covers 15 residues. Germline CDR1 and CDR2: GTSNPN and SVGIG (reference sequence). Trimming left V 4 bases short and J 3 bases short, with 13 bases between. The CDR3 DNA reads TGTGCCTGGACATTACAGGGTGTCTATAATTCACCCCTCCACTTT. This translates into CAWTLQGVYNSPLHF.

The V and J genes are TRBV5-4 and TRBJ2-3; D possibly corresponds to TRBD1 (5 bases). The CDR3 extends over 14 amino acids. V was clipped by 5 bases and J by 0 bases, with 10 bases between them. Germline lookup yields CDR1 SGHNT and CDR2 YYREEE (reference sequence). CDR3 residues: CASSRTSSTDTQYF. The CDR3, as DNA: TGTGCCAGCAGTCGGACATCCAGCACAGATACGCAGTATTTT.

This clone has only one observation. The genes are TRBV5-6 and TRBJ1-4; 7 bases align to TRBD1. The CDR3 contains 17 residues. The V gene's germline CDR1 is SGHDT and CDR2 YYEEEE. Trimming cost V 6 bases and J 7 bases; bases outside gene matches: 18. CDR3 in amino acids: CASTLRRLGQPFEKLFF. CDR3 nucleotide sequence: TGTGCCAGCACCCTTCGTCGACTGGGACAGCCATTTGAAAAACTGTTTTTT.

The gene calls are TRBV3-1 (or the pseudogene TRBV3-2) and TRBJ2-1; 14 nucleotides align to TRBD2. Germline V CDR1 and CDR2: LGHDT, YNNKEL (reference sequence). Trimming removed 1 base from V and 8 bases from J; junction bases left unmatched: 1. The CDR3 contains 15 residues. The CDR3 DNA sequence: TGTGCCAGCAGCCAAGGACTAGCGGGAGGGGATGAGCAGTTCTTC. It is translated as CASSQGLAGGDEQFF.

The chain recombines TRBV5-6 with TRBJ2-1; the match to TRBD2 covers 8 bases. The V segment lost 4 bases and the J segment 3 bases; nucleotides outside the gene matches: 9. From germline, CDR1 is SGHDT and CDR2 YYEEEE. The CDR3 covers 16 residues. The CDR3 is CASSSASGPIYNEQFF. DNA of the CDR3: TGTGCCAGCAGCAGCGCTAGCGGGCCCATCTACAATGAGCAGTTCTTC.